These T cell receptor beta chains were read from a single sample in a study of T cells in Graves' hyperthyroidism and ophthalmopathy. TCRdb used MiXCR to reprocess the multiplex PCR reads, holding one entry per CDR3 protein. This sample has 380,000 or so distinct CDR3 sequences, with about 14% found just once. Sequenced sample: blood. These receptors were taken from a man between 25 and 39 years old with Graves' hyperthyroidism that later progressed to Graves' ophthalmopathy. Each CDR3 is given with its conserved first and last residue. A D gene is named only where the DNA matches it firmly. Part of the rows lack a size; the others show once, few, many or a class for expanded clones.

D: NA
size: many
J: TRBJ2-3
V: TRBV30
DNA: TGTGCCTGGAGTGTAATGGGGGGGCCCGGGGGTACGCAGTATTTT
CDR3: CAWSVMGGPGGTQYF

D: TRBD1
size: many
J: TRBJ2-7
V: TRBV2
DNA: TGTGCCAGCAGTGAGAAGACAGGGGTCCGGCAGTACTTC
CDR3: CASSEKTGVRQYF

D: TRBD1
size: many
J: TRBJ2-1
V: TRBV5-1
DNA: TGCGCCAGCAGCCACGGGACAGGGACGTCCAATGAGCAGTTCTTC
CDR3: CASSHGTGTSNEQFF

D: NA
size: few
J: TRBJ2-5
V: TRBV7-6
DNA: TGTGCCAGCACCACCCCTCGGAGGCGGGAGACCCAGTACTTC
CDR3: CASTTPRRRETQYF

D: TRBD2
size: many
J: TRBJ2-7
V: TRBV6-1
DNA: TGTGCCAGCACCTTCCGCGGGGGCTACGAGCAGTACTTC
CDR3: CASTFRGGYEQYF

D: TRBD2
size: NA
J: TRBJ2-3
V: TRBV5-1
DNA: TGCGCCAGCAGCCACGGGGGGACCACAGATACGCAGTATTTT
CDR3: CASSHGGTTDTQYF

D: TRBD2
size: NA
J: TRBJ2-5
V: TRBV12-5
DNA: TGTGCTAGTATCCTAGCGGGGCAAGAGACCCAGTACTTC
CDR3: CASILAGQETQYF

D: NA
size: many
J: TRBJ2-2
V: TRBV7-9
DNA: TGTGCCAGCCGGATGGTTGCGACCGGGGAGCTGTTTTTT
CDR3: CASRMVATGELFF

D: NA
size: many
J: TRBJ1-2
V: TRBV6-5
DNA: TGTGCCAGCAGTTACTCGAGGTCAGCGCCTATGACGGGCTACACCTTC
CDR3: CASSYSRSAPMTGYTF

D: NA
size: NA
J: TRBJ1-2
V: TRBV4-1
DNA: TGCGCCAGCAGCCAAGATCTCCAGCCAAACTATGGCTACACCTTC
CDR3: CASSQDLQPNYGYTF

D: TRBD1
size: few
J: TRBJ1-5
V: TRBV20-1
DNA: TGCAGTGCGGGCGGGACAGCCAATCAGCCCCAGCATTTT
CDR3: CSAGGTANQPQHF

D: NA
size: few
J: TRBJ1-1
V: TRBV19
DNA: TGTGCCAGTAGTAAAGGAGGCACTGAAGCTTTCTTT
CDR3: CASSKGGTEAFF

D: NA
size: many
J: TRBJ2-5
V: TRBV6-2/TRBV6-3
DNA: TGTGCCAGCACCCCAGGGCACTGGCGAGAGACCCAGTACTTC
CDR3: CASTPGHWRETQYF

D: TRBD1
size: few
J: TRBJ1-2
V: TRBV27
DNA: TGTGCCAGCAGTTACGGACAGGGGCTTGGCTACACCTTC
CDR3: CASSYGQGLGYTF

D: TRBD1
size: many
J: TRBJ1-1
V: TRBV5-1
DNA: TGCGCCAGCAGCCCCGACAGGGCCCGGGCTGAAGCTTTCTTT
CDR3: CASSPDRARAEAFF

D: TRBD1
size: NA
J: TRBJ1-1
V: TRBV19
DNA: TGTGCCAGTATCTCGAGGTTTGGGACAGGGGTTACTGAAGCTTTCTTT
CDR3: CASISRFGTGVTEAFF

D: NA
size: many
J: TRBJ1-1
V: TRBV18
DNA: TGTGCCAGCTCCCAGGACATGAACACTGAAGCTTTCTTT
CDR3: CASSQDMNTEAFF

D: NA
size: many
J: TRBJ2-2
V: TRBV2
DNA: TGTGCCAGCAGTGAAGAGACAGGGAACACCGGGGAGCTGTTTTTT
CDR3: CASSEETGNTGELFF

D: NA
size: many
J: TRBJ2-7
V: TRBV24-1
DNA: TGTGCGACCAGTGAGATGGGCTACGAGCAGTACTTC
CDR3: CATSEMGYEQYF

D: NA
size: few
J: TRBJ2-7
V: TRBV20-1
DNA: TGCAGTGCTAGAGATGTTGACAGGTCCTACGAGCAGTACTTC
CDR3: CSARDVDRSYEQYF

D: NA
size: many
J: TRBJ1-2
V: TRBV7-2
DNA: TGTGCCAGCAGCTTCGGGGAGGGGTCCTATGGCTACACCTTC
CDR3: CASSFGEGSYGYTF

D: TRBD2
size: many
J: TRBJ2-5
V: TRBV5-8
DNA: TGTGCCAGCAGCGAAGGGCTAGCGGGGATTCTTGGGACCCAGTACTTC
CDR3: CASSEGLAGILGTQYF

D: NA
size: many
J: TRBJ2-7
V: TRBV11-1
DNA: TGTGCCAGCAGGAGCGGAAGCTCCTACGAGCAGTACTTC
CDR3: CASRSGSSYEQYF

D: NA
size: few
J: TRBJ2-2
V: TRBV27
DNA: TGTGCCACCGGCCTAGGGAGCGGGGAGCTGTTTTTT
CDR3: CATGLGSGELFF

D: NA
size: NA
J: TRBJ2-3
V: TRBV14
DNA: TGTGCCAGCAGCCTCCCAGGCAGGGGGGCCGATACGCAGTATTTT
CDR3: CASSLPGRGADTQYF

D: NA
size: few
J: TRBJ2-2
V: TRBV7-9
DNA: TGTGCCAGCAGCTTTCCACAGGGTGACACCGGGGAGCTGTTTTTT
CDR3: CASSFPQGDTGELFF

D: NA
size: NA
J: TRBJ1-1
V: TRBV4-1
DNA: TGCGCCAGCAACCAATTGACCGGGCGGAGGAACACTGAAGCTTTCTTT
CDR3: CASNQLTGRRNTEAFF

D: TRBD1
size: NA
J: TRBJ2-1
V: TRBV5-1
DNA: TGCGCCAGCAGACCCCCGGGACAGGGGAATGAGCAGTTCTTC
CDR3: CASRPPGQGNEQFF

D: TRBD2
size: many
J: TRBJ2-1
V: TRBV2
DNA: TGTGCCAGCAGTACTAGACTAGCGGGGAATACCCTCTCCTACAATGAGCAGTTCTTC
CDR3: CASSTRLAGNTLSYNEQFF

D: NA
size: NA
J: TRBJ2-7
V: TRBV4-1
DNA: TGCGCCAGCAGCCTCTCAGCGGACTACGAGCAGTACTTC
CDR3: CASSLSADYEQYF

D: TRBD2
size: once
J: TRBJ2-1
V: TRBV9
DNA: TGTGCCAGCAGCGTAGGGGGGGGGGCTAGCGGGGCTACTTTTGAGCAGTTCTTC
CDR3: CASSVGGGASGATFEQFF